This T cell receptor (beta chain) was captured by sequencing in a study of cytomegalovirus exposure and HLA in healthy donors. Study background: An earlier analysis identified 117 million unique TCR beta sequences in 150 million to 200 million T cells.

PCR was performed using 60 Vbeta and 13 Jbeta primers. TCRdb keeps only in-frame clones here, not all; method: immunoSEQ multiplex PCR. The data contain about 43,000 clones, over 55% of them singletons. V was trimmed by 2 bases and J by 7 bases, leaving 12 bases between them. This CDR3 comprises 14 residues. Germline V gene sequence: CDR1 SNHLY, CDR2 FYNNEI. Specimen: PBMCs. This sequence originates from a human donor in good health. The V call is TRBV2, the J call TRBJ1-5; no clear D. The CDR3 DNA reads TGTGCCAGCAGTGAAAGTTCTACGGGACAGCCCCAGCATTTT. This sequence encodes CASSESSTGQPQHF.